This T cell receptor (beta chain) appears in the sequencing data of a study of blood T cell repertoires in COVID-19. Study in general: Samples of COVID-19 (acute and convalescent) were obtained from the United States, Italy and Spain. The analysed material was cDNA or gDNA that came from T cells, B-cell-depleted T cells, or PBMCs.

In the original processing: Amplification with reference gene primers provided the estimates of nucleated cell counts. This table comes from immunoSEQ multiplex PCR, and its TCRdb copy is limited to in-frame clones, with some not included. V and J calls and clone size come straight from that table; D and trimming were deduced from the DNA. The data hold roughly 26,000 clones, with around 88% observed a single time. This receptor was taken from a man aged 65 to 85 with acute or convalescent COVID-19. Material: peripheral blood.

The DNA for the CDR3 is TGTGCCATCACCGAGCGGGAGGGCCGGGAGACCCAGTACTTC. Translation gives CAITEREGRETQYF. This chain connects TRBV10-3 to TRBJ2-5; 10 bases agree with TRBD2. V lost 7 bases, J lost 5 bases, and 7 bases stayed unmatched. This CDR3 has 14 residues. CDR1 is ENHRY, CDR2 SYGVKD, per germline.